What follows are 5 T cell receptor beta chains derived from one specimen sequenced in a study of CD4+ T cells in melanoma. TCRdb's table, derived via immunoSEQ multiplex PCR, lists solely in-frame clones and lacks some. The sample carries 140,000 or so clones, about 93% recorded once. These receptors were collected from a human donor with melanoma.

This sequence joins TRBV6-6 and TRBJ2-3, with D hard to call. CDR1 is MNHNY, CDR2 SVGAGI, per germline (reference sequence). Trimming left V 6 bases short and J 2 bases short, with 9 bases between. The CDR3 spans 13 residues. CDR3 DNA: TGTGCCAGCAGGCAAGACCTCACAGATACGCAGTATTTT. It yields the protein CASRQDLTDTQYF.

This chain connects TRBV7-9 to TRBJ2-2; D possibly corresponds to TRBD2 (5 bases). Trimming shortened V by 7 bases and J by 5 bases, and 17 bases separated the two germline ends. This CDR3 comprises 15 residues. The V gene's germline CDR1 is SEHNR and CDR2 FQNEAQ (reference sequence). DNA of the CDR3: TGTGCCAGCATCAGCGCCCTAGGGAGAACCGGGGAGCTGTTTTTT. Translated, it gives CASISALGRTGELFF.

The chain links TRBV6-6 to TRBJ2-2; 8 positions match TRBD1. J gave up 3 bases and V 7 bases, and 7 bases lay outside the gene matches. The CDR3 contains 15 residues. Germline loops: CDR1 MNHNY, CDR2 SVGAGI (reference sequence). In DNA, the CDR3 is TGTGCCAGCAAAACAGGGGGTACAGACACCGGGGAGCTGTTTTTT. Protein sequence: CASKTGGTDTGELFF.

This chain connects TRBV19 to TRBJ1-2; no definite D call. V was pared by 7 bases and J by 6 bases, with 15 bases between. Germline CDR1 is LNHDA and CDR2 is SQIVND (reference sequence). The length of the CDR3 is 13 residues. The CDR3: CASKRAEAHGYTF. Here the CDR3 DNA reads TGTGCCAGTAAAAGGGCCGAGGCGCATGGCTACACCTTC.

The chain uses TRBV29-1 and TRBJ1-1, with TRBD1 as a possible D gene (5 bases). CDR1 and CDR2 (germline): SQVTM, ANQGSEA. This CDR3 spans 13 amino acids. V shed 7 bases and J shed 2 bases, with 14 bases lying between them. CDR3: CSAAGGVNTEAFF. CDR3 nucleotides: TGCAGCGCCGCGGGGGGTGTTAACACTGAAGCTTTCTTT.